A selection of T cell receptor beta chains follows, all from one sample in a study of cytomegalovirus exposure and HLA in healthy donors. Libraries were prepared by immunoSEQ multiplex PCR; TCRdb keeps only in-frame clonotypes and omits some of them. The table shows 90,000 or so clones, with roughly 80% occurring only once. Source material: PBMCs. These receptor sequences come from a boy between 10 and 17 years old in good health and CMV-seronegative. Each CDR3 is given without its conserved first and last residue. Expanded clones get a size class; other rows say once, few or many, or leave the size out.

J | size | V | CDR3
TRBJ2-5 | once | TRBV4-1 | ASSPLASGQLQETQY
TRBJ2-1 | . | TRBV11-2 | ASRAIAGGNYNEQF
TRBJ2-5 | . | TRBV10-1 | ASSGTGSYPKETQY
TRBJ1-1 | . | TRBV5-4 | ASSRDGWVEAF
TRBJ2-1 | . | TRBV7-9 | AGATLANEQF
TRBJ1-1 | . | TRBV28 | ASTLTRGSHTEAF
TRBJ2-1 | once | TRBV7-6 | ASSSFTPGQVEPLDNEQF
TRBJ2-2 | . | TRBV29-1 | SVLGTGGGELF
TRBJ2-3 | . | TRBV10-2 | ASRERGGSTDTQY
TRBJ1-1 | . | TRBV5-1 | ASSLDSEAF
TRBJ2-1 | . | TRBV7-3 | ASSLREGEQF
TRBJ2-2 | once | TRBV5-6 | ASSLRDRGELF
TRBJ2-3 | . | TRBV19 | ATSPDRSTDTQY
TRBJ1-4 | few | TRBV6-1 | ASSGGEKLF
TRBJ2-1 | . | TRBV11-3 | ATGLAGFNEQF
TRBJ2-5 | . | TRBV4-3 | ASSQERGGQETQY
TRBJ1-2 | . | TRBV19 | ASSVLNYGYT
TRBJ1-6 | . | TRBV11-3 | ASSLGGVNSPLH
TRBJ2-1 | . | TRBV7-6 | ASSLYGGNNEQF
TRBJ2-7 | few | TRBV6-1 | ASSARGQGYYEQY
TRBJ1-5 | few | TRBV4-1 | ASSFALDRGDEPQH
TRBJ2-1 | . | TRBV27 | ASSLASGYNEQF
TRBJ1-1 | . | TRBV19 | ASTMGSEAF
TRBJ2-2 | . | TRBV29-1 | SVGMGGRATGELF
TRBJ2-1 | once | TRBV19 | ASSHMTRYNEQF
TRBJ1-1 | . | TRBV7-9 | ASSVPGNTEAF
TRBJ2-2 | . | TRBV29-1 | SVESGIAGELF
TRBJ1-1 | . | TRBV7-9 | ASSSPSGTGNAEAF
TRBJ2-1 | . | TRBV11-2 | ASSTQRGFYNEQF
TRBJ1-2 | . | TRBV11-1 | ASSLEGTANYGYT
TRBJ2-1 | . | TRBV6-1 | ASSVWSNEQF
TRBJ1-2 | . | TRBV7-6 | ASSSEGGIYGYT
TRBJ2-3 | . | TRBV7-9 | ASSLVAGAPDTQY
TRBJ1-2 | . | TRBV6-1 | ASTGTVYGYT
TRBJ2-1 | once | TRBV14 | ASSQDLVPPSTNEQF
TRBJ2-4 | . | TRBV2 | ASSAGGNIQY
TRBJ2-3 | once | TRBV5-4 | ASTRERGRSTDTQY
TRBJ1-1 | . | TRBV28 | ASSPGLRSEAF
TRBJ2-7 | . | TRBV10-1 | ASSDRTGAYEQY
TRBJ1-6 | . | TRBV5-1 | ASSRITGDSPLH
TRBJ1-5 | . | TRBV7-2 | ASSLRTGEQPQH
TRBJ2-5 | . | TRBV29-1 | SGGRAQETQY
TRBJ1-3 | . | TRBV11-2 | ASSTSGLGNTIY
TRBJ1-1 | . | TRBV7-6 | ASSLGGITEAF
TRBJ2-1 | few | TRBV5-1 | ASSLASRLAGEAEQF
TRBJ2-6 | . | TRBV30 | AWGRVLAGANVLT
TRBJ1-6 | . | TRBV30 | AWKGDSDNSPLH
TRBJ1-2 | once | TRBV4-1 | ASSTRQDGYT
TRBJ1-6 | few | TRBV4-2 | ASSQDRDTDTALH
TRBJ2-7 | . | TRBV5-1 | ASSETTVLEWPQY